This entry features one T cell receptor (beta chain) sequence. How the authors handled the data: Nucleated cell counts were estimated from reference gene primer amplification. Data came from immunoSEQ multiplex PCR; TCRdb stores just in-frame clones and leaves some out. The V and J calls and clone size are taken from that table; D and trimming were inferred from the DNA. The sample has under 200,000 clones; around 80% are singletons. The data are from a study of blood T cell repertoires in COVID-19. Background on the study: Material from acute and convalescent COVID-19 was sourced from the United States, Italy and Spain. Sources were T cells, B-cell-depleted T cells, or PBMCs; the material itself was cDNA or gDNA.

This CDR3 is 15 amino acids long. Germline V gives CDR1 WSHSY, CDR2 SAAADI. The ends lost 5 bases at V and 1 base at J; junction bases unmatched: 6. The receptor was isolated from a man in his 60s with acute or convalescent COVID-19. The chain links TRBV10-2 to TRBJ1-1, with 8 bases lining up with TRBD1. Sequenced: peripheral blood. This CDR3 is CASSPSTGGNTEAFF. DNA of the CDR3: TGCGCCAGCAGTCCATCCACAGGGGGGAACACTGAAGCTTTCTTT.